This TCR beta chain was found in a study of T cell responses to AZD1222 COVID-19 vaccine. Using immunoSEQ multiplex PCR, the repertoire was profiled, and TCRdb retains in-frame clones only, with some absent. Of around 150,000 clones listed, 80% to 95% are singletons. Second-dose timings of about 4 or about 12 weeks were pooled. The CDR3 covers 11 residues. With 4 bases removed from V and 7 bases from J, the gap between germline ends came to 4 bases. Germline V CDR1 and CDR2: SEHNR, FQNEAQ (reference sequence). Findings and caveats of the study: Spike was spanned by vaccine-associated CD4 TCRs, which were dominant at 160-218 and 743-854. Just a handful of AZD1222 recipients tested seropositive at baseline. Nearly half of spike-specific TCRs reportedly target unmutated variant regions.

Points on this clone: Its antigen is not identified.

The clonotype originates from an adult who received the AZD1222 COVID-19 vaccine. The chain couples TRBV7-9 to TRBJ2-2, with D unresolved. Sequenced here: peripheral blood, sampled 28 days after the second AZD1222 dose. The CDR3 region has the DNA TGTGCCAGCAGCTCCGGCGGGGAGCTGTTTTTT. Its protein is CASSSGGELFF.